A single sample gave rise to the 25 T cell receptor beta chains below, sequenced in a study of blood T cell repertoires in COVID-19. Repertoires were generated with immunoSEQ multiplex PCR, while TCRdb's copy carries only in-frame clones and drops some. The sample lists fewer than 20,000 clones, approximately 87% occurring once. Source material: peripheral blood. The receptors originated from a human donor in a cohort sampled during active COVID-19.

Written as DNA, the CDR3 is TGTGCCAGCAGTTACCCTTCCTCCTTTTTACGCGGTTACCAAGAGACCCAGTACTTC. This sequence encodes CASSYPSSFLRGYQETQYF. V is TRBV6-2 or TRBV6-3 and J is TRBJ2-5; D gene ambiguous. The CDR3 extends over 19 amino acids. With 2 bases removed from V and 0 bases from J, the gap between germline ends came to 22 bases. CDR1 is MNHEY and CDR2 is SVGEGT in the germline V gene.

For the CDR3, the DNA is TGCGCCAGCAGTGAGTCGGGAGGGTCCTACCAGTTCTTC. It encodes CASSESGGSYQFF. The rearrangement joins TRBV10-2 to TRBJ2-1; 7 nucleotides align to TRBD2. Germline lookup yields CDR1 WSHSY and CDR2 SAAADI. Trimming at V came to 0 bases and at J to 13 bases, leaving 6 bases not matched to a gene. The CDR3 is made up of 13 amino acids.

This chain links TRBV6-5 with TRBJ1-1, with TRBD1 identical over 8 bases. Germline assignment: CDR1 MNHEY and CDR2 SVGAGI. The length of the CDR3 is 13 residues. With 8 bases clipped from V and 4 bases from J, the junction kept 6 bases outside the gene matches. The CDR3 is CASWDRRPTEAFF. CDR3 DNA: TGTGCCAGCTGGGACAGGCGACCCACTGAAGCTTTCTTT.

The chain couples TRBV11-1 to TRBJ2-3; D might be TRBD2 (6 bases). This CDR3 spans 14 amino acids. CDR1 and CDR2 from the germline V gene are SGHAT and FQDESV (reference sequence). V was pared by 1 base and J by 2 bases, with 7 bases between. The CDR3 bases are TGTGCCAGCAGCTTAGGACTAGACACAGATACGCAGTATTTT. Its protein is CASSLGLDTDTQYF.

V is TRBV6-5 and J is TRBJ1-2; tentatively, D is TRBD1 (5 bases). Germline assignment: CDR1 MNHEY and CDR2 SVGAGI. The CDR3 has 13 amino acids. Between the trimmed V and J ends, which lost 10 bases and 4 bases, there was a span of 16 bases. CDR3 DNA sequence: TGTGCCACCAACTCAGACAGTCGCTATGGCTACACCTTC. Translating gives CATNSDSRYGYTF.

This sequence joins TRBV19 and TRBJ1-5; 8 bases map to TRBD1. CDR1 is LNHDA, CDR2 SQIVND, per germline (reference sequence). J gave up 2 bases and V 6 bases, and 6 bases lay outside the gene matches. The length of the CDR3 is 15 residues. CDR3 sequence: CASSTDRAGNQPQHF. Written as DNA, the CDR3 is TGTGCCAGTAGCACGGACAGGGCAGGCAATCAGCCCCAGCATTTT.

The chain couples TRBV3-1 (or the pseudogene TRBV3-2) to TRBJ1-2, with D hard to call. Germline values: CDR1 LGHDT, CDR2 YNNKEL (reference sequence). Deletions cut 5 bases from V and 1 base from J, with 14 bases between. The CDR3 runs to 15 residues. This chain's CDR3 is CASSYRGDYNYGYTF. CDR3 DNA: TGTGCCAGCAGCTACCGAGGAGATTATAACTATGGCTACACCTTC.

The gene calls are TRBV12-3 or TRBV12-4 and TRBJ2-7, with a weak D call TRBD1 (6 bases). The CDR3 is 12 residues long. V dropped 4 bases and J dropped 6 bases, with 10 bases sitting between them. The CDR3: CASSYRDTEQYF. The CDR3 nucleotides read TGTGCCAGCAGTTACCGGGACACCGAGCAGTACTTC.

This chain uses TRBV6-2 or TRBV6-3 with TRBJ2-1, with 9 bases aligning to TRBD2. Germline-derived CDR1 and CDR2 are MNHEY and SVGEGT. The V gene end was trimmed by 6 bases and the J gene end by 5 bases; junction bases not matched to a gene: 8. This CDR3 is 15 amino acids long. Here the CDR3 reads CASSLYAGGDNEQFF. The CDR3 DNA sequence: TGTGCCAGCAGCCTCTATGCGGGAGGGGACAATGAGCAGTTCTTC.

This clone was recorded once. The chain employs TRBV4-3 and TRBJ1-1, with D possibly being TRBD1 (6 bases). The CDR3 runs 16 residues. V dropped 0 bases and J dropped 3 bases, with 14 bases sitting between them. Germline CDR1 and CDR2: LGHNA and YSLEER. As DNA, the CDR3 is TGCGCCAGCAGCCAAGATAATGCCAGGGGTCACACTGAAGCTTTCTTT. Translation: CASSQDNARGHTEAFF.

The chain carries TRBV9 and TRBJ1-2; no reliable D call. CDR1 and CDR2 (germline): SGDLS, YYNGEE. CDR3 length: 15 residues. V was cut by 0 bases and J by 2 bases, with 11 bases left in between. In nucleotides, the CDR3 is TGTGCCAGCAGCGTAGACCCAACGGGGAACTATGGCTACACCTTC. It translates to CASSVDPTGNYGYTF.

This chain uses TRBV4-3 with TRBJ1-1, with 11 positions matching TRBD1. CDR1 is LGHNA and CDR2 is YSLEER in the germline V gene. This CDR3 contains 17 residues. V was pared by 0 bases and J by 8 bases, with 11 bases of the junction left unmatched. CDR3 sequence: CASSQDPPGTGGTEAFF. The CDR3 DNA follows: TGCGCCAGCAGCCAAGATCCCCCCGGGACAGGGGGAACCGAAGCTTTCTTT.

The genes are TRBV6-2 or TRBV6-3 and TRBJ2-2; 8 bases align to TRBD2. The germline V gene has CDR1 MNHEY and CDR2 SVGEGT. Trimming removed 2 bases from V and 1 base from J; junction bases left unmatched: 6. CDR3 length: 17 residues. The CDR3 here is CASSYHSSGLNTGELFF. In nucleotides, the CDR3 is TGTGCCAGCAGTTACCACTCTAGCGGGTTGAACACCGGGGAGCTGTTTTTT.

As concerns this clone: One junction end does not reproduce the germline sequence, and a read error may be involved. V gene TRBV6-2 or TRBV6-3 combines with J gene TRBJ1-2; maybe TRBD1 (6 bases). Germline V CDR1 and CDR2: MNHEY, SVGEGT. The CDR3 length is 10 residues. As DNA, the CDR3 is TGTGCCAGCAGTTCCGTCGGGACACCCTTC. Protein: CASSSVGTPF.

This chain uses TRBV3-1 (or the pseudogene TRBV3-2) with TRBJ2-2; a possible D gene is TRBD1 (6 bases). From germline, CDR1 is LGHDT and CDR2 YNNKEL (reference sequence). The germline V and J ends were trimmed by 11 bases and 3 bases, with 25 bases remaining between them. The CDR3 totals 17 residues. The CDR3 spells CASRQGFRPGHTGELFF. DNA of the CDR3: TGTGCCTCTAGGCAGGGGTTTCGCCCGGGCCACACCGGGGAGCTGTTTTTT.

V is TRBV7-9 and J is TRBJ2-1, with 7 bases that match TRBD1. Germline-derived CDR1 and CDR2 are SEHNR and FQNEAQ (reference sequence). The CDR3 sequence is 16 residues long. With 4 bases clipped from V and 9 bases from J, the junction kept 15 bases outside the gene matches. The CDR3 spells CASSSSGQRAYVEQFF. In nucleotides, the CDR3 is TGTGCCAGCAGCTCCTCGGGACAGAGGGCCTATGTTGAGCAGTTCTTC.

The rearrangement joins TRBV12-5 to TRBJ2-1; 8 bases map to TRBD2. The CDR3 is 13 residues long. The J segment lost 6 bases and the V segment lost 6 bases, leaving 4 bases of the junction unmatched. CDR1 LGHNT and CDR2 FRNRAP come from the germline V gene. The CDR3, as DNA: TGTGCTAGTGGAGTTAGCGGGGCCAATGAGCAGTTCTTC. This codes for CASGVSGANEQFF.

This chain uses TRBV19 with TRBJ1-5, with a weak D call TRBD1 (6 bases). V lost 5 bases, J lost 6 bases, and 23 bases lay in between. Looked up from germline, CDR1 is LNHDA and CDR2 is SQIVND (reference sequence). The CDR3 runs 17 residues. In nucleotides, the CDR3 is TGTGCCAGTAGTCTACGGGACACCTACCCGGGGTTTCAGCCCCAGCATTTT. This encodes CASSLRDTYPGFQPQHF.

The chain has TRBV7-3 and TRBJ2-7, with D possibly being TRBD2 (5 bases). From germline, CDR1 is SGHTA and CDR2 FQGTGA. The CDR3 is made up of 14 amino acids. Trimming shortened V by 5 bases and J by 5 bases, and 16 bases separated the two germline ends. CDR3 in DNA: TGTGCCAGCAGCCCGGGAAGGAACGAGCACGAGCAGTACTTC. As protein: CASSPGRNEHEQYF. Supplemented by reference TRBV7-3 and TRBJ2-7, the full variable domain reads GAGVSQTPSNKVTEKGKYVELRCDPISGHTALYWYRQSLGQGPEFLIYFQGTGAADDSGLPNDRFFAVRPEGSVSTLKIQRTERGDSAVYLCASSPGRNEHEQYFGPGTRLTVT.

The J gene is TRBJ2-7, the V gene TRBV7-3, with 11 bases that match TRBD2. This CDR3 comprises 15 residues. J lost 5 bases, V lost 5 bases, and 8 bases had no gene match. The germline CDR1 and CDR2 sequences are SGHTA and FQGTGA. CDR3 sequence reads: CASSHAISGRDEQYF. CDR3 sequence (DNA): TGTGCCAGCAGCCACGCCATTAGCGGGAGGGACGAGCAGTACTTC.

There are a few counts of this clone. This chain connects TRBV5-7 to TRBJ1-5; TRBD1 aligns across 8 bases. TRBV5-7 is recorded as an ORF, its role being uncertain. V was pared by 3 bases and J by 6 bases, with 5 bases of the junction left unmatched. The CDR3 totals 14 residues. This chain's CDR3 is CASSSGQGSQPQHF. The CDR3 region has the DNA TGTGCCAGCAGCTCTGGACAGGGCTCTCAGCCCCAGCATTTT.

The CDR3 loop is CASSQHSGLTSYNEQFF. The CDR3 bases are TGCGCCAGCAGCCAACATTCAGGCCTAACCTCCTACAATGAGCAGTTCTTC. This sequence joins TRBV4-3 and TRBJ2-1; D is ambiguous. From germline, CDR1 is LGHNA and CDR2 YSLEER. Trimming cost V 2 bases and J 0 bases, with 14 bases left between them. There are 17 residues in the CDR3.

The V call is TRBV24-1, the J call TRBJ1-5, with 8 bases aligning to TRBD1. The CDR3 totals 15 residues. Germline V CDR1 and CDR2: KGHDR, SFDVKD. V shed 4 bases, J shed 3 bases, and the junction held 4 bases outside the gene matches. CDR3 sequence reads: CATSEPGQDNQPQHF. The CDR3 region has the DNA TGTGCCACCAGTGAGCCGGGACAGGACAATCAGCCCCAGCATTTT.

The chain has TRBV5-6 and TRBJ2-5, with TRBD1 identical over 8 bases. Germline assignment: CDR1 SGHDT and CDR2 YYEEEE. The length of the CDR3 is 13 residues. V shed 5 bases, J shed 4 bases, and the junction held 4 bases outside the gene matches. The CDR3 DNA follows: TGTGCCAGCAGGAGGACAGGGTTAGAGACCCAGTACTTC. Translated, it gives CASRRTGLETQYF. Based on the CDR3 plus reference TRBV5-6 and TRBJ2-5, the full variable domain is DAGVTQSPTHLIKTRGQQVTLRCSPKSGHDTVSWYQQALGQGPQFIFQYYEEEERQRGNFPDRFSGHQFPNYSSELNVNALLLGDSALYLCASRRTGLETQYFGPGTRLLVL.

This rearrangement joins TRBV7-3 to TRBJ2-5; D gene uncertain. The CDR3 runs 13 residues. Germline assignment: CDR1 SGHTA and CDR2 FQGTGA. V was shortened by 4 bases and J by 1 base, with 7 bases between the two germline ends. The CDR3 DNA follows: TGTGCCAGCAGCTCCCAGGCCCAAGAGACCCAGTACTTC. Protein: CASSSQAQETQYF.